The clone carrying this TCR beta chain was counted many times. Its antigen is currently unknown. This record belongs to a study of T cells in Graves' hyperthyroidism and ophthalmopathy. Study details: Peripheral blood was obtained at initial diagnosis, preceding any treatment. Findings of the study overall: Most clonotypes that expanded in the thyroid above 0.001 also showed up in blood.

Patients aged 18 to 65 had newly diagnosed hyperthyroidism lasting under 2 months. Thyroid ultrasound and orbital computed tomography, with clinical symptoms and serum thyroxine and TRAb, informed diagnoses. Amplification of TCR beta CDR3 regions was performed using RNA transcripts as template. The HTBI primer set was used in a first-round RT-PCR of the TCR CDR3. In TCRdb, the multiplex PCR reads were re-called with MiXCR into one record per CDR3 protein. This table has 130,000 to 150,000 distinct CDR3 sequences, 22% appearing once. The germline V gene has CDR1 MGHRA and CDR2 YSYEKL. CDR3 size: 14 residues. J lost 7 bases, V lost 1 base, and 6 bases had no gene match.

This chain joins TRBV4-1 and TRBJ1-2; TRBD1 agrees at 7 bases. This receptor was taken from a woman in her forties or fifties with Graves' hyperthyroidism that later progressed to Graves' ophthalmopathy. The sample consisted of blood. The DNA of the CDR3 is TGCGCCAGCAGCCAAGGAGACAGGGCGGGTGGCTACACCTTC. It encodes CASSQGDRAGGYTF.